The 26 T cell receptor beta chains given below trace back to one sample, sequenced in a study of T cell changes during pregnancy in multiple sclerosis. Libraries were prepared by immunoSEQ multiplex PCR; TCRdb keeps only in-frame clonotypes and omits some of them. The sample holds roughly 30,000 clones, around 90% seen once. The sample consisted of CD4+ T cells from peripheral blood mononuclear cells, taken in the first trimester of pregnancy. These receptors originate from a female donor in good health, enrolled as a control in a pregnancy study.

V and J are TRBV28 and TRBJ2-5; TRBD2 is a possible D gene (6 bases). The V gene's germline CDR1 is MDHEN and CDR2 SYDVKM. Trimming cost V 4 bases and J 9 bases, with 18 bases left between them. The CDR3 covers 14 residues. CDR3 region: CASSSTSTFGAQYF. The CDR3 coding sequence is TGTGCCAGCAGTTCTACTAGCACCTTTGGGGCCCAGTACTTC.

The chain employs TRBV9 and TRBJ1-4, with D hard to call. Germline assignment: CDR1 SGDLS and CDR2 YYNGEE. The CDR3 runs to 14 residues. Trimming took off 0 bases at V and 8 bases at J, with 11 bases between the two ends. The CDR3 protein is CASSVGSVREKLFF. The CDR3 nucleotides are TGTGCCAGCAGCGTAGGGTCGGTACGAGAAAAACTGTTTTTT.

This chain connects TRBV4-2 to TRBJ2-2; D is perhaps TRBD1 (5 bases). The CDR3 contains 16 residues. Germline V gene data show CDR1 as LGHNA and CDR2 as YNFKEQ. Trimming shortened V by 2 bases and J by 5 bases, and 15 bases separated the two germline ends. The DNA for the CDR3 is TGTGCCAGCAGCCAACGGTTTGAAGGGGCGACCGGGGAGCTGTTTTTT. Encoded protein: CASSQRFEGATGELFF.

This chain uses TRBV5-1 with TRBJ2-7; 8 nucleotides line up with TRBD2. This CDR3 is built from 14 residues. CDR1 and CDR2 (germline): SGHRS, YFSETQ. Unmatched junction bases numbered 4, after V lost 0 bases and J lost 5 bases. In DNA, the CDR3 is TGCGCCAGCAGCTTGGAGGGACTAGTCCACGAGCAGTACTTC. This gives the protein CASSLEGLVHEQYF.

The gene calls are TRBV2 and TRBJ2-1; possibly TRBD2 for D (5 bases). Germline V gene data show CDR1 as SNHLY and CDR2 as FYNNEI. The ends were cut back, 6 bases at V and 7 bases at J, with 19 bases in the middle. There are 15 residues in the CDR3. CDR3 coding DNA: TGTGCCAGCAGAATCTTGGGAGTAAAGGGTAATGAGCAGTTCTTC. Its translation: CASRILGVKGNEQFF.

This clone has a single count. The rearrangement links TRBV2 to TRBJ2-1; D gene unclear. The CDR3 loop spans 12 amino acids. Germline-derived CDR1 and CDR2 are SNHLY and FYNNEI. Trimming pared 0 bases from V and 12 bases from J, leaving 9 bases between. In DNA form, the CDR3 reads TGTGCCAGCAGTGAAGCGGTCACACCGCAGTTCTTC. It yields the protein CASSEAVTPQFF. The whole variable domain, remainder taken from reference TRBV2 and TRBJ2-1, is EPEVTQTPSHQVTQMGQEVILRCVPISNHLYFYWYRQILGQKVEFLVSFYNNEISEKSEIFDDQFSVERPDGSNFTLKIRSTKLEDSAMYFCASSEAVTPQFFGPGTRLTVL.

The chain joins TRBV19 to TRBJ1-5, with 7 bases matching TRBD1. In germline, CDR1 is LNHDA, CDR2 SQIVND (reference sequence). The trim removed 6 bases at V and 9 bases at J, leaving 11 bases unmatched. The CDR3 is 14 amino acids. CDR3 sequence: CASRATGEIRPQHF. The CDR3, as DNA: TGTGCCAGTAGGGCCACAGGGGAAATCAGGCCCCAGCATTTT.

The chain is built from TRBV30 and TRBJ2-3; D is unclear. V lost 3 bases and J lost 2, with 6 bases in between. The CDR3 consists of 12 residues. Germline assignment: CDR1 GTSNPN and CDR2 SVGIG (reference sequence). The DNA of the CDR3 is TGTGCCTGGAGATTAGACACAGATACGCAGTATTTT. Its translation is CAWRLDTDTQYF. The full variable domain, rest sourced from reference TRBV30 and TRBJ2-3, is SQTIHQWPATLVQPVGSPLSLECTVEGTSNPNLYWYRQAAGRGLQLLFYSVGIGQISSEVPQNLSASRPQDRQFILSSKKLLLSDSGFYLCAWRLDTDTQYFGPGTRLTVL.

The chain uses TRBV5-1 and TRBJ2-5; the match to TRBD1 covers 9 bases. Per germline, CDR1 SGHRS and CDR2 YFSETQ. The J segment lost 5 bases and the V segment lost 4 bases, leaving 12 bases of the junction unmatched. This CDR3 is 16 amino acids long. This CDR3 is CASSLTGTGLSETQYF. The CDR3 nucleotides read TGCGCCAGCAGCCTAACCGGGACAGGGTTATCGGAGACCCAGTACTTC.

V and J are TRBV5-8 and TRBJ2-7; weak D call: TRBD2 (6 bases). The CDR3 consists of 13 residues. Trimming pared 9 bases from V and 1 base from J, leaving 14 bases between. CDR1 SGHTS and CDR2 YDEGEE come from the germline V gene. CDR3 residues: CATRDLTSYEQYF. The CDR3 bases are TGTGCCACCCGGGACTTAACTTCCTACGAGCAGTACTTC.

The rearrangement uses TRBV2 and TRBJ2-2, with 7 nucleotides matching TRBD1. Germline trimming cut 6 bases from V and 4 bases from J; bases unmatched to any gene: 8. Germline lookup yields CDR1 SNHLY and CDR2 FYNNEI. This CDR3 has 15 residues. The CDR3 DNA follows: TGTGCCAGCAGCAACGGGGCAGGGGGCACCGGGGAGCTGTTTTTT. It translates to CASSNGAGGTGELFF.

The rearrangement uses TRBV2 and TRBJ2-2; D may be TRBD1 (6 bases). The CDR3 is made up of 14 amino acids. Germline CDR1 and CDR2: SNHLY and FYNNEI. Deletions cut 10 bases from V and 4 bases from J, with 16 bases between. The CDR3 protein is CATQIQGSTGELFF. In DNA form, the CDR3 reads TGTGCCACCCAGATCCAGGGGTCCACCGGGGAGCTGTTTTTT.

Only a few counts were recorded for this clone. The chain is built from TRBV5-1 and TRBJ1-6; D call uncertain. Germline V gives CDR1 SGHRS, CDR2 YFSETQ. V gave up 3 bases and J gave up 5 bases, with 12 bases separating them. CDR3 length equals 15 residues. The DNA for the CDR3 is TGCGCCAGCAGCTACCGGGTCGGTGATAATTCACCCCTCCACTTT. Translating it yields CASSYRVGDNSPLHF. Supplemented by reference TRBV5-1 and TRBJ1-6, the full variable domain reads KAGVTQTPRYLIKTRGQQVTLSCSPISGHRSVSWYQQTPGQGLQFLFEYFSETQRNKGNFPGRFSGRQFSNSRSEMNVSTLELGDSALYLCASSYRVGDNSPLHFGNGTRLTVT.

With respect to this clone: The junction and the germline gene differ at one end; a read error may be behind it. The CDR3 coding sequence is TGTGCCAGCAGTCCCCAGGCTGTGGGTACCAGACGCTTC. Translated: CASSPQAVGTRRF. The chain links TRBV2 to TRBJ2-7; D gene uncertain. This CDR3 is built from 13 residues. Germline V lookup: CDR1 SNHLY, CDR2 FYNNEI.

There are a few counts of this clone. This chain connects TRBV18 to TRBJ1-5; D not certain. CDR3 length: 13 residues. Trimming stripped 0 bases from V and 3 bases from J, with 3 bases between. The germline V gene encodes CDR1 KGHSH and CDR2 LQKENI. For the CDR3, the DNA is TGTGCCAGCTCACCACCTAACAATCAGCCCCAGCATTTT. Translating gives CASSPPNNQPQHF.

J is TRBJ2-5 and V is TRBV5-1, with a tentative D call TRBD1 (6 bases). Germline assignment: CDR1 SGHRS and CDR2 YFSETQ. V shed 4 bases and J shed 1 base, with 17 bases lying between them. This CDR3 is built from 16 residues. CDR3 DNA: TGCGCCAGCAGCCCTTGGGACAAATACAGCCAAGAGACCCAGTACTTC. This gives the protein CASSPWDKYSQETQYF.

The CDR3 loop is CASSPPSQGLYEQYF. The CDR3 DNA reads as TGTGCCAGCTCACCACCGTCTCAGGGCCTCTACGAGCAGTACTTC. The chain is built from TRBV18 and TRBJ2-7; TRBD1 might be the D (5 bases). The CDR3 length is 15 residues. CDR1 KGHSH and CDR2 LQKENI come from the germline V gene. Deletions cut 0 bases from V and 3 bases from J, with 12 bases between.

This clone came up once. This rearrangement joins TRBV7-2 to TRBJ2-5, with 7 bases lining up with TRBD1. J lost 2 bases, V lost 5 bases, and 8 bases had no gene match. The germline V gene encodes CDR1 SGHTA and CDR2 FQGNSA. The CDR3 runs 15 residues. In DNA form, the CDR3 reads TGTGCCAGCAGCCCCCCGACAGGGACACAAGAGACCCAGTACTTC. Protein sequence: CASSPPTGTQETQYF.

This sequence joins TRBV7-2 and TRBJ2-1; D perhaps matches TRBD1 (7 bases). Germline V lookup: CDR1 SGHTA, CDR2 FQGNSA. CDR3 length equals 16 residues. V was clipped by 1 base and J by 5 bases, with 15 bases between them. In DNA form, the CDR3 reads TGTGCCAGCAGCTTAGTAGGGGGCTCGGGGGACAATGAGCAGTTCTTC. It translates to CASSLVGGSGDNEQFF. Supplemented by reference TRBV7-2 and TRBJ2-1, the full variable domain reads GAGVSQSPSNKVTEKGKDVELRCDPISGHTALYWYRQSLGQGLEFLIYFQGNSAPDKSGLPSDRFSAERTGGSVSTLTIQRTQQEDSAVYLCASSLVGGSGDNEQFFGPGTRLTVL.

The gene calls are TRBV14 and TRBJ1-3, with a possible D match to TRBD1 (6 bases). Trimming shortened V by 3 bases and J by 7 bases, and 13 bases separated the two germline ends. CDR1 and CDR2 (germline): SGHDN, FVKESK. This CDR3 has 14 residues. CDR3 bases: TGTGCCAGCAGCCAGAACAGGGTCGGCAACACCATATATTTT. This gives the protein CASSQNRVGNTIYF.

The rearrangement uses TRBV2 and TRBJ1-2, with a possible D match to TRBD1 (5 bases). The V gene lost 3 bases and the J gene lost 7 bases, with 12 bases spanning the gap. Germline CDR1 SNHLY, CDR2 FYNNEI. The CDR3 loop spans 13 amino acids. In DNA, the CDR3 is TGTGCCAGCAGTGAGGGGGAGGATACTGGCTACACCTTC. Translating gives CASSEGEDTGYTF.

V is TRBV27 and J is TRBJ2-5; D possibly corresponds to TRBD1 (6 bases). V was trimmed by 6 bases and J by 5 bases, leaving 13 bases between them. There are 13 residues in the CDR3. The germline gives CDR1 MNHEY, CDR2 SMNVEV (reference sequence). The DNA for the CDR3 is TGTGCCAGCAGCCTACAGGGTATTGAGACCCAGTACTTC. Its protein is CASSLQGIETQYF.

V gene TRBV5-1 combines with J gene TRBJ2-7; a weak D match, TRBD2 (5 bases). CDR3 length equals 14 residues. Germline V CDR1 and CDR2: SGHRS, YFSETQ. Trimming took off 3 bases at V and 2 bases at J, with 12 bases between the two ends. CDR3 in DNA: TGCGCCAGCAGCTCCGGGATCGGGACCTACGAGCAGTACTTC. Amino acid sequence: CASSSGIGTYEQYF.

The V gene is TRBV7-2, the J gene TRBJ2-7; TRBD2 is a possible D gene (5 bases). Germline CDR1 reads SGHTA; CDR2 reads FQGNSA. CDR3 length equals 14 residues. V dropped 1 base and J dropped 4 bases, with 11 bases sitting between them. CDR3 protein: CASSLEPGTYEQYF. CDR3 DNA: TGTGCCAGCAGCTTAGAGCCGGGAACGTACGAGCAGTACTTC.

The chain uses TRBV2 and TRBJ1-2; D remains unclear. Germline values: CDR1 SNHLY, CDR2 FYNNEI. The CDR3 runs to 12 residues. V lost 6 bases and J lost 4, with 9 bases in between. The CDR3 is CASRQLIYGYTF. CDR3 in DNA: TGTGCCAGCAGACAGCTCATCTATGGCTACACCTTC.

The V and J genes are TRBV21-1 and TRBJ2-7; the table's TRBD1 call for D was not verified on the DNA. TRBV21-1 is a documented pseudogene. This CDR3 comprises 16 residues. The CDR3 sequence is CASSKMGLGAGYEQYF. CDR3 coding DNA: TGTGCCAGCAGCAAAATGGGCTTAGGTGCAGGCTACGAGCAGTACTTC.